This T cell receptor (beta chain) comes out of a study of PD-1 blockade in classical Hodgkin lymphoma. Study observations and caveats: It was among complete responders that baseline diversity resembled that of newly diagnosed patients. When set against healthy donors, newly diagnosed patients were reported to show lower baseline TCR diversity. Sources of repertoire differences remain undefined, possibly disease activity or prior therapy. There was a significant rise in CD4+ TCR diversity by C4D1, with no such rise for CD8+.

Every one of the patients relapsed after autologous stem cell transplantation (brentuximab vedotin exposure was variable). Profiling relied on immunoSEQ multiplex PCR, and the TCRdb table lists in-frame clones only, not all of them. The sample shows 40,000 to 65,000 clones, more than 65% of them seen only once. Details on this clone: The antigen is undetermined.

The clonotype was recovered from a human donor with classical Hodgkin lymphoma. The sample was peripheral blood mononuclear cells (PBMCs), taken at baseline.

CDR3 residues: CASSPFTGGLGYTF. The CDR3 DNA follows: TGTGCCAGCAGCCCCTTCACAGGGGGCCTTGGCTACACCTTC. The rearrangement joins TRBV7-2 to TRBJ1-2; 9 bases match TRBD1. CDR1 and CDR2 from the germline V gene are SGHTA and FQGNSA. This CDR3 has 14 amino acids. Trimming cost V 5 bases and J 7 bases; bases outside gene matches: 8.